A selection of T cell receptor beta chains follows, all from one sample in a study of blood T cell repertoires in COVID-19. Here immunoSEQ multiplex PCR was the method, and the copy in TCRdb shows in-frame clones only, minus some. Of over 150,000 clones detected, approximately 85% appear once; the ten largest clones hold 0.63%. Sequenced: peripheral blood. These receptors came from a man aged 55 to 69 with COVID-19, enrolled during active disease. Each CDR3 is given with its conserved first and last residue. The D gene is left open where the match is weak. Size is omitted from some rows. Given values are once, few, many or a class for expanded clones.

>TRBJ1-5|TRBV7-9|-|-
CASSRTGTSSNQPQHF
TGTGCCAGCAGCCGAACAGGGACCTCTAGCAATCAGCCCCAGCATTTT
>TRBJ1-6|TRBV6-5|-|-
CASSYAGSSYNSPLHF
TGTGCCAGCAGTTACGCGGGGAGCTCCTATAATTCACCCCTCCACTTT
>TRBJ1-3|TRBV7-2|-|-
CASSPHRRGISGNTIYF
TGTGCCAGCAGCCCTCATCGGAGGGGTATCTCTGGAAACACCATATATTTT
>TRBJ1-2|TRBV10-3|few|TRBD1
CAISQDRGAYGYTF
TGTGCCATCAGTCAGGACAGGGGAGCCTATGGCTACACCTTC
>TRBJ1-1|TRBV29-1|-|TRBD1
CSGGQGAGAEAFF
TGCAGCGGCGGACAGGGGGCGGGCGCTGAAGCTTTCTTT
>TRBJ1-2|TRBV3-1/TRBV3-2|-|-
CASSQASVRVGYGYTF
TGTGCCAGCAGCCAAGCTTCGGTGAGGGTGGGCTATGGCTACACCTTC
>TRBJ2-5|TRBV28|-|TRBD2
CASSAPGTSSQETQYF
TGTGCCAGCAGTGCCCCCGGGACTAGCAGCCAAGAGACCCAGTACTTC
>TRBJ1-2|TRBV24-1|-|TRBD1
CATSGTGGTYGYTF
TGTGCCACCAGTGGGACAGGGGGGACCTATGGCTACACCTTC
>TRBJ2-3|TRBV24-1|-|TRBD1
CATSPGTGGITDTQYF
TGTGCCACCAGTCCCGGGACAGGGGGAATCACAGATACGCAGTATTTT
>TRBJ1-4|TRBV19|-|-
CASSSPQGRDEKLFF
TGTGCCAGTAGTTCCCCACAGGGACGGGATGAAAAACTGTTTTTT
>TRBJ2-7|TRBV5-3|-|TRBD1
CARSKGQGVGYVEQYF
TGTGCCAGAAGCAAAGGACAGGGGGTGGGGTATGTCGAGCAGTACTTC
>TRBJ1-3|TRBV6-5|-|-
CASSFNRASSGNTIYF
TGTGCCAGCAGTTTTAACAGGGCGAGCTCTGGAAACACCATATATTTT
>TRBJ2-5|TRBV19|-|-
CASSPGRLARGEETQYF
TGTGCCAGTAGCCCGGGCCGTCTAGCGAGAGGGGAAGAGACCCAGTACTTC
>TRBJ2-3|TRBV7-9|-|TRBD2
CASSRGLAGVTDTQYF
TGTGCCAGCAGCCGAGGACTAGCGGGGGTCACAGATACGCAGTATTTT
>TRBJ2-2|TRBV5-1|once|TRBD2
CASSWASGSRTGELFF
TGCGCCAGCAGTTGGGCTAGCGGGAGTCGCACCGGGGAGCTGTTTTTT
>TRBJ1-6|TRBV5-6|once|TRBD1
CASTASPGQVTSPLHF
TGTGCCAGCACCGCTTCTCCGGGACAGGTCACTTCACCCCTCCACTTT
>TRBJ2-3|TRBV7-3|few|-
CASSSLGGGGTDTQYF
TGTGCCAGCAGCTCCCTAGGTGGGGGAGGCACCGATACGCAGTATTTT
>TRBJ1-2|TRBV27|-|-
CASRRGQTNYGYTF
TGTGCCAGCCGAAGAGGACAGACTAACTATGGCTACACCTTC
>TRBJ1-5|TRBV5-1|many|TRBD1
CASSSAPGQLNQPQHF
TGCGCCAGCAGCAGCGCTCCGGGACAGCTCAATCAGCCCCAGCATTTT
>TRBJ1-2|TRBV5-6|few|TRBD1
CASRDRGRFYGYTF
TGTGCCAGCAGGGACAGGGGTCGCTTCTATGGCTACACCTTC
>TRBJ1-6|TRBV28|few|TRBD1
CASSSADRAYSPLHF
TGTGCCAGCAGTTCCGCCGACAGGGCTTATTCACCCCTCCACTTT
>TRBJ1-2|TRBV7-6|few|TRBD1
CASSLAAGGNYGYTF
TGTGCCAGCAGCTTAGCGGCAGGGGGTAACTATGGCTACACCTTC
>TRBJ1-5|TRBV2|-|-
CASAKRGGGGNQPQHF
TGTGCCAGCGCGAAAAGGGGGGGAGGGGGCAATCAGCCCCAGCATTTT
>TRBJ1-2|TRBV29-1|-|-
CSVTQGYGYTF
TGCAGCGTGACACAGGGTTATGGCTACACCTTC
>TRBJ1-1|TRBV7-2|-|-
CASLPDRLNTEAFF
TGTGCCAGCCTACCGGACAGACTGAACACTGAAGCTTTCTTT
>TRBJ1-1|TRBV7-8|-|-
CASSPYRAENTEAFF
TGTGCCAGCAGCCCGTACAGGGCCGAGAACACTGAAGCTTTCTTT
>TRBJ2-3|TRBV7-8|-|-
CASSLAAGPDTQYF
TGTGCCAGCAGCTTAGCAGCAGGCCCAGATACGCAGTATTTT
>TRBJ1-4|TRBV6-1|-|-
CASSEASETGNEKLFF
TGTGCCAGCAGTGAAGCCAGTGAGACAGGTAATGAAAAACTGTTTTTT
>TRBJ1-2|TRBV9|once|-
CASSVTPSPGPSNGYTF
TGTGCCAGCAGCGTTACCCCTTCCCCAGGGCCTAGTAATGGCTACACCTTC
>TRBJ2-6|TRBV7-9|-|-
CASSRNVGWANVLTF
TGTGCCAGCAGCCGCAACGTCGGTTGGGCCAACGTCCTGACTTTC
>TRBJ2-7|TRBV11-2|-|-
CASSLARSYEQYF
TGTGCCAGCAGCTTAGCCCGCTCCTACGAGCAGTACTTC
>TRBJ1-1|TRBV12-3/TRBV12-4|-|-
CASSLVADTEAFF
TGTGCCAGCAGTTTAGTGGCAGACACTGAAGCTTTCTTT
>TRBJ1-5|TRBV4-3|-|-
CASSQGRYSNQPQHF
TGCGCCAGCAGCCAAGGCAGATATAGCAATCAGCCCCAGCATTTT
>TRBJ2-7|TRBV29-1|-|-
CSVEISGTRYF
TGCAGCGTTGAAATATCGGGGACTCGGTACTTC
>TRBJ1-5|TRBV21-1|-|-
CASSKTGFDRNQPQHF
TGTGCCAGCAGCAAAACAGGATTTGATCGCAATCAGCCCCAGCATTTT
>TRBJ1-4|TRBV7-9|-|-
CASSLTGLNEKLFF
TGTGCCAGCAGCCTAACGGGTCTTAATGAAAAACTGTTTTTT
>TRBJ2-5|TRBV6-2/TRBV6-3|-|TRBD2
CASSYRKTSGEETQYF
TGTGCCAGCAGTTACCGAAAGACTAGCGGGGAAGAGACCCAGTACTTC
>TRBJ1-3|TRBV5-5|-|TRBD1
CASSPGQGVALGNTIYF
TGTGCCAGCAGCCCAGGACAGGGGGTGGCTCTTGGAAACACCATATATTTT
>TRBJ2-7|TRBV6-1|-|TRBD2
CASSDGGAGVRDEQYF
TGTGCCAGCAGTGACGGGGGGGCGGGAGTAAGGGACGAGCAGTACTTC
>TRBJ1-5|TRBV12-3/TRBV12-4|few|-
CASRDSLNQPQHF
TGTGCCAGCAGAGACAGTCTCAATCAGCCCCAGCATTTT
>TRBJ2-2|TRBV6-4|-|TRBD1
CASTSTGTSGELFF
TGTGCCAGCACCTCGACAGGGACATCCGGGGAGCTGTTTTTT
>TRBJ2-3|TRBV9|-|TRBD2
CASSVVAGGTDTQYF
TGTGCCAGCAGCGTAGTGGCGGGGGGCACAGATACGCAGTATTTT
>TRBJ1-5|TRBV27|few|-
CASSQQGFGPQHF
TGTGCCAGCAGTCAACAGGGTTTCGGGCCCCAGCATTTT
>TRBJ1-2|TRBV5-4|-|TRBD1
CASSKDRGRYGYTF
TGTGCCAGCAGCAAGGACAGGGGTCGTTATGGCTACACCTTC
>TRBJ1-4|TRBV7-2|-|-
CASRKTSGTNEKLFF
TGTGCCAGCAGGAAAACGAGTGGAACTAATGAAAAACTGTTTTTT
>TRBJ2-7|TRBV7-9|-|-
CASSLAVQGNEQYF
TGTGCCAGCAGCTTAGCGGTGCAGGGTAACGAGCAGTACTTC
>TRBJ2-7|TRBV5-5|-|-
CASSHLRTASYEQYF
TGTGCCAGCAGCCACCTCCGGACAGCCTCCTACGAGCAGTACTTC
>TRBJ2-1|TRBV7-2|-|-
CASSHRYNEQFF
TGTGCCAGCAGTCACAGGTACAATGAGCAGTTCTTC
>TRBJ2-5|TRBV19|-|TRBD1
CASSIGRGQETQYF
TGTGCCAGTAGTATAGGCAGGGGGCAAGAGACCCAGTACTTC
>TRBJ1-2|TRBV5-1|-|TRBD1
CASSPDGTGSLSNYGYTF
TGCGCCAGCAGCCCCGATGGGACAGGATCCTTGTCCAACTATGGCTACACCTTC
>TRBJ2-1|TRBV5-1|-|-
CASSLAAGLSSEQFF
TGCGCCAGCAGCTTGGCCGCAGGGCTGTCGAGTGAGCAGTTCTTC
>TRBJ1-5|TRBV19|-|-
CASTGGVEGYSNQPQHF
TGTGCCAGTACTGGGGGTGTGGAGGGCTATAGCAATCAGCCCCAGCATTTT
>TRBJ2-1|TRBV6-5|-|TRBD2
CASSPGTSGGNEQFF
TGTGCCAGCAGTCCTGGGACTAGCGGGGGCAATGAGCAGTTCTTC
>TRBJ2-5|TRBV18|-|TRBD1
CASSRQGEETQYF
TGTGCCAGCTCAAGGCAGGGGGAGGAGACCCAGTACTTC